These T cell receptor beta chains were read from a single sample in a study of neurological immune-mediated disorders. Each CDR3 protein gets one entry after TCRdb re-called the 5' RACE reads with MiXCR. The table includes roughly 62,000 distinct CDR3 sequences, 4% to 6% detected once. Sequenced input: PBMCs. The receptor source for this set is a woman between 50 and 59 years old with multiple sclerosis. CDR3s include the opening cysteine and the closing phenylalanine or tryptophan. A D gene is named only where the DNA matches it firmly. The listing skips clone size in some rows; elsewhere it reads once, few, many or a size class.

j_call v_call clone_size d_call cdr3_nt cdr3_aa
TRBJ2-2 TRBV7-2 many . TGTGCCAGCAGCCCCTTCACCGGGGAGCTGTTTTTT CASSPFTGELFF
TRBJ2-5 TRBV10-3 many . TGTGCCATCAGTCCCCCCGGCAGGTCGGAGACCCAGTACTTC CAISPPGRSETQYF
TRBJ2-1 TRBV15 many TRBD2 TGTGCCACCAGCAGAGAAGTGACTAGCGGGGGAGATAAGTTCTTC CATSREVTSGGDKFF
TRBJ2-2 TRBV21-1 many . TGTGCCAGCAGCGCCTTGACAGGGGGCTACACCGGGGAGCTGTTTTTT CASSALTGGYTGELFF
TRBJ1-4 TRBV12-3/TRBV12-4 many . TGTGCCAGCAGTTTAGGGGGATCAGGGGATGAAAAACTGTTTTTT CASSLGGSGDEKLFF
TRBJ1-4 TRBV5-6 many . TGTGCCAGCAGCCGACGGGCTTGGGGTGATCCAACTAATGAAAAACTGTTTTTT CASSRRAWGDPTNEKLFF
TRBJ1-1 TRBV12-5 many TRBD1 TGTGCTAGTGGACGGGACAGTTCTGAAGCTTTCTTT CASGRDSSEAFF
TRBJ1-2 TRBV20-1 many . TGCAGTGCTAGAGATCCAACCGCCTATGGCTACACCTTC CSARDPTAYGYTF
TRBJ2-1 TRBV5-1 . TRBD1 TGCGCCAGCAGCCCCCGGGACAGGGGATCAAATGAGCAGTTCTTC CASSPRDRGSNEQFF
TRBJ1-6 TRBV14 few . TGTGCCAGCAGCCCAGACAGGAGGTATTCACCCCTCAACTTT CASSPDRRYSPLNF
TRBJ2-3 TRBV7-2 many TRBD2 TGTGCCAGCAGCTTAGTTCCAGCGGGGAGCACAGATACGCAGTATTTT CASSLVPAGSTDTQYF
TRBJ1-6 TRBV20-1 many TRBD1 TGCAGTGCTCGGGACAGCTTTAATTCACCCCTCCACTTT CSARDSFNSPLHF
TRBJ2-3 TRBV5-1 many . TGCGCCAGCAGCACCAGGGTTACAGATACGCAGTATTTT CASSTRVTDTQYF
TRBJ2-5 TRBV2 many TRBD2 TGTGCCAGCAGTGAATTTTCTAGCGGGGGCCCTTACTTC CASSEFSSGGPYF
TRBJ2-1 TRBV6-2/TRBV6-3 many TRBD1 TGTGCCAGCCGATCGATCATGGGACAGATCCACAATGAGCAGTTCTTC CASRSIMGQIHNEQFF
TRBJ1-5 TRBV10-3 many . . CAISSSGNQPQHF
TRBJ2-5 TRBV7-2 many . TGTGCCAGCAGCCTGGCCGGGGTTGAGACCCAGTACTTC CASSLAGVETQYF
TRBJ2-5 TRBV2 many . TGTGCCAGCAGAGGTGATCGCGAGACCCAGTACTTC CASRGDRETQYF